This T cell receptor (beta chain) derives from a study of CXCR3-negative and CXCR3-positive naive CD8 T cells. About the research overall: Sequencing yielded 140 million or so TRB reads, roughly 1.5 +/- 0.3 million per library.

Study-wide points: A higher hydrophobicity marked the TRB CDR3s of CXCR3-positive naive cells versus CXCR3-negative naive cells. Partly lower CXCR3 expression followed cryopreservation, and most assays relied on fresh PBMCs. Both naive subsets carried similar amounts of surface CD5, so TCR strength was inferred from TRB CDR3 properties.

Through 5' RACE with UMI labels, the TRB cDNA libraries were prepared. TCRdb reprocessed the 5' RACE reads; each CDR3 protein has one entry and no DNA is given. The listing contains around 120,000 distinct CDR3 sequences. Remarks on this clonotype: What it recognizes is unknown.

The CDR3 loop spans 16 amino acids. What was sequenced was naive CXCR3+ CD8+ T cells from blood. Sample subset: CD45RO-CCR7+CD27+CD95- naive CD8+ T cells expressing CXCR3 (TNR3+). V and J are TRBV12-3 or TRBV12-4 and TRBJ2-7; the TCRdb D gene call, TRBD1, has no DNA to confirm it. The source of this sequence is a human donor in good health. Some clones in this sample may be carry-over from other donors' samples. CDR3 amino acids: CASIESGQPFSYEQYF.